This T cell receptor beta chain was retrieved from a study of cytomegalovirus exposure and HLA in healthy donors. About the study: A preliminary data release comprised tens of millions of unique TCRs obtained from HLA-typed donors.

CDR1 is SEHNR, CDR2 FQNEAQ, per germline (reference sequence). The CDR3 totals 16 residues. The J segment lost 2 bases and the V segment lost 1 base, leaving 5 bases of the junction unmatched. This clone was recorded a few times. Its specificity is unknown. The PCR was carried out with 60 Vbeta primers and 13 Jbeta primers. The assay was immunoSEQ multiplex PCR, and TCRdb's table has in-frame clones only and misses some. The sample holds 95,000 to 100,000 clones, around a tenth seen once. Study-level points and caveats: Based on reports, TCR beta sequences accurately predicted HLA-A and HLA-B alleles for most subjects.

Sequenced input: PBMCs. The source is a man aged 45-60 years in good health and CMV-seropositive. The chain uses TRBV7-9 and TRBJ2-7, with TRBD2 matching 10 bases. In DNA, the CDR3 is TGTGCCAGCAGCTTAGGGCCTAGCGGGAGCCCCTACGAGCAGTACTTC. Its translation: CASSLGPSGSPYEQYF.